What follows are 9 T cell receptor beta chains derived from one specimen sequenced in a study of patients and donors after allogeneic stem cell transplantation. TCRdb independently ran MiXCR on the RT-PCR reads; one entry per CDR3 protein. Of about a million distinct CDR3 sequences in the sample, roughly 18% were seen once. The sequenced sample consisted of blood, either unsorted or a sorted T cell fraction (not recorded which). The source is a human donor who was either an allogeneic HSCT recipient or a stem cell or donor lymphocyte infusion donor (not recorded which). It is not recorded whose cells these are; they may come from a transplant donor.

The rearrangement joins TRBV9 to TRBJ2-1, with 7 nucleotides matching TRBD1. V was clipped by 4 bases and J by 5 bases; unmatched bases: 3. CDR3 length equals 13 residues. CDR1 is SGDLS and CDR2 is YYNGEE in the germline V gene. The CDR3 DNA is TGTGCCAGCAGCAGGGGACAGCACAATGAGCAGTTCTTC. Translated, it gives CASSRGQHNEQFF.

This chain links TRBV6-1 with TRBJ2-6; 8 bases fit TRBD1. The CDR3 sequence is 14 residues long. Trimming cost V 5 bases and J 9 bases; bases outside gene matches: 6. Germline V gene sequence: CDR1 MNHNS, CDR2 SASEGT. CDR3 residues: CASSRQGIGNVLTF. The CDR3 DNA reads as TGTGCCAGCAGTCGACAGGGGATTGGCAACGTCCTGACTTTC.

A few counts support this clonotype. This rearrangement joins TRBV28 to TRBJ2-1; D is perhaps TRBD1 or TRBD2 (7 bases each). CDR1 and CDR2 (germline): MDHEN, SYDVKM. V was shortened by 5 bases and J by 5 bases, with 25 bases between the two germline ends. CDR3 length: 18 residues. The DNA for the CDR3 is TGTGCCAGCAGTCCTCCGATGGGCGCAGGGAGGGGGCACAATGAGCAGTTCTTC. It codes for CASSPPMGAGRGHNEQFF.

This rearrangement joins TRBV2 to TRBJ2-1, with 11 bases that match TRBD2. V lost 7 bases, J lost 8 bases, and 13 bases stayed unmatched. Germline lookup yields CDR1 SNHLY and CDR2 FYNNEI. The CDR3 loop spans 16 amino acids. Here the CDR3 reads CASKSLAGDGSDEQFF. The CDR3, as DNA: TGTGCCAGCAAATCACTAGCGGGAGATGGTAGCGATGAGCAGTTCTTC. Variable domain in full (rest from reference TRBV2 and TRBJ2-1): EPEVTQTPSHQVTQMGQEVILRCVPISNHLYFYWYRQILGQKVEFLVSFYNNEISEKSEIFDDQFSVERPDGSNFTLKIRSTKLEDSAMYFCASKSLAGDGSDEQFFGPGTRLTVL.

This clonotype was counted only a few times. The chain links TRBV20-1 to TRBJ1-4; tentatively, D is TRBD1 (6 bases). Trimming cost V 0 bases and J 8 bases, with 16 bases left between them. There are 15 residues in the CDR3. The germline V gene has CDR1 DFQATT and CDR2 SNEGSKA (reference sequence). CDR3 sequence reads: CSARDPQGGKEKLFF. As DNA, the CDR3 is TGCAGTGCTAGAGATCCACAGGGAGGGAAAGAAAAACTGTTTTTT.

This clonotype was observed a handful of times. The chain combines TRBV6-1 with TRBJ2-1; 11 bases are a match to TRBD2. The CDR3 contains 15 residues. Germline values: CDR1 MNHNS, CDR2 SASEGT. The V segment lost 6 bases and the J segment 4 bases; nucleotides outside the gene matches: 5. The CDR3 coding sequence is TGTGCCAGCAGCATGGGACTAGCGGAATACAATGAGCAGTTCTTC. It is translated as CASSMGLAEYNEQFF.

The chain couples TRBV7-9 to TRBJ1-1; D remains ambiguous. From germline, CDR1 is SEHNR and CDR2 FQNEAQ (reference sequence). This CDR3 is 14 amino acids long. The ends were cut back, 2 bases at V and 8 bases at J, with 15 bases in the middle. The CDR3 coding sequence is TGTGCCAGCAGCTTACGCGCCCTTGCCCCCGAAGCTTTCTTT. Amino acid sequence: CASSLRALAPEAFF.

The V and J genes are TRBV12-3 or TRBV12-4 and TRBJ2-6; D possibly matches TRBD1 or TRBD2 (5 bases each). The CDR3 extends over 16 amino acids. V lost 3 bases and J lost 0, with 9 bases in between. CDR3 sequence: CASSFAGGSGANVLTF. DNA for the CDR3: TGTGCCAGCAGTTTCGCTGGGGGCTCTGGGGCCAACGTCCTGACTTTC.

V and J are TRBV5-1 and TRBJ1-1; no clear D gene. V lost 4 bases to trimming and J lost 0 bases, with 13 bases between them. Germline V gene lookup returns CDR1 SGHRS and CDR2 YFSETQ. The CDR3 runs 15 residues. The CDR3 coding sequence is TGCGCCAGCAGCCCCACCCGGGGAGTGAACACTGAAGCTTTCTTT. Translation gives CASSPTRGVNTEAFF.